These 25 T cell receptor beta chains share one sample of origin, sequenced in a study of T cells in Graves' hyperthyroidism and ophthalmopathy. Researchers took RNA transcripts and amplified the TCR beta CDR3 regions from them. With the HTBI primer set, the TCR CDR3 went through a first round of RT-PCR. TCRdb used MiXCR to reprocess the multiplex PCR reads, holding one entry per CDR3 protein. In the table there are approximately 600,000 distinct CDR3 sequences, about 15% of which are singletons. The sequenced material came from blood. Every receptor here comes from a woman aged 40-49 years with Graves' ophthalmopathy.

This clonotype was seen many times. The chain links TRBV2 to TRBJ2-7; D may be TRBD1 (6 bases). Germline V gene sequence: CDR1 SNHLY, CDR2 FYNNEI. This CDR3 region has 15 residues. Trimming cost V 6 bases and J 0 bases, with 15 bases left between them. The CDR3 is CASSPQGMSSYEQYF. The CDR3 DNA sequence: TGTGCCAGCAGCCCCCAGGGGATGAGCTCCTACGAGCAGTACTTC.

As regards this clonotype: One end of the junction does not line up with germline, which may come from a read error. The chain employs TRBV2 and TRBJ1-3; D call uncertain. Germline loops: CDR1 SNHLY, CDR2 FYNNEI. CDR3 length equals 12 residues. CDR3 residues: CASSGVVNTIYF. In DNA, the CDR3 is TGTGCGAGCAGTGGTGTTGTGAACACCATATATTTT. Complete variable domain (other parts from reference TRBV2 and TRBJ1-3): EPEVTQTPSHQVTQMGQEVILRCVPISNHLYFYWYRQILGQKVEFLVSFYNNEISEKSEIFDDQFSVERPDGSNFTLKIRSTKLEDSAMYFCASSGVVNTIYFGEGSWLTVV.

This clonotype was recorded many times. The chain carries TRBV2 and TRBJ1-1; D is unresolved. Trimming pared 10 bases from V and 5 bases from J, leaving 11 bases between. This CDR3 is 11 amino acids long. Per germline, CDR1 SNHLY and CDR2 FYNNEI. CDR3: CAKSGETEAFF. The CDR3 region has the DNA TGTGCCAAGTCCGGGGAGACTGAAGCTTTCTTT.

This clonotype showed up just a few times. This sequence joins TRBV4-3 and TRBJ2-2, with a weak D call TRBD1 (5 bases). CDR3 length: 16 amino acids. Looked up from germline, CDR1 is LGHNA and CDR2 is YSLEER. The ends were cut back, 2 bases at V and 0 bases at J, with 10 bases in the middle. The CDR3 sequence is CASSQINRSNTGELFF. In DNA, the CDR3 is TGCGCCAGCAGCCAAATTAACAGGTCGAACACCGGGGAGCTGTTTTTT.

The genes are TRBV5-1 and TRBJ1-3; the D is unclear. V was trimmed by 7 bases and J by 0 bases, leaving 11 bases between them. Germline CDR1 and CDR2: SGHRS and YFSETQ. This CDR3 comprises 14 residues. The CDR3 reads CASGIGSSGNTIYF. The CDR3 DNA sequence: TGCGCCAGCGGAATTGGCAGCTCTGGAAACACCATATATTTT.

In this sample, this clonotype turned up many times. The chain is built from TRBV7-6 and TRBJ2-7; D call uncertain. Germline lookup yields CDR1 SGHVS and CDR2 FNYEAQ. This CDR3 is built from 16 residues. V gave up 5 bases and J gave up 1 base, with 18 bases separating them. In nucleotides, the CDR3 is TGTGCCAGCAGCCCGCCGAATGGGCTGGAGTCCTACGAGCAGTACTTC. It specifies CASSPPNGLESYEQYF.

Ten or more counts support this clonotype. This chain joins TRBV9 and TRBJ1-3; D is undetermined. Trimming left V 4 bases short and J 4 bases short, with 6 bases between. Germline V lookup: CDR1 SGDLS, CDR2 YYNGEE. The length of the CDR3 is 12 residues. The CDR3 protein is CASSIEGNTIYF. The CDR3 DNA sequence: TGTGCCAGCAGCATCGAAGGAAACACCATATATTTT.

This clonotype has a count of ten or more. The rearrangement uses TRBV19 and TRBJ1-1; D is unresolved. The germline gives CDR1 LNHDA, CDR2 SQIVND (reference sequence). The germline V and J ends were trimmed by 3 bases and 6 bases, with 20 bases remaining between them. The CDR3 consists of 16 residues. The CDR3 sequence is CASSISITRHVAEAFF. In DNA, the CDR3 is TGTGCCAGTAGTATTTCGATTACCCGACACGTCGCTGAAGCTTTCTTT.

J is TRBJ1-1 and V is TRBV11-2; D is undetermined. Germline CDR1 reads SGHAT; CDR2 reads FQNNGV. CDR3 length equals 14 residues. V was cut by 6 bases and J by 1 base, with 12 bases left in between. The CDR3, as DNA: TGTGCCAGCAGTTACCGATCACCGAACACTGAAGCTTTCTTT. Residues: CASSYRSPNTEAFF. The variable domain in full, with the rest retrieved from reference TRBV11-2 and TRBJ1-1, is EAGVAQSPRYKIIEKRQSVAFWCNPISGHATLYWYQQILGQGPKLLIQFQNNGVVDDSQLPKDRFSAERLKGVDSTLKIQPAKLEDSAVYLCASSYRSPNTEAFFGQGTRLTVV.

Concerning this clonotype: The CDR3 ends on some other residue instead of the conserved phenylalanine or tryptophan, so this is likely a read error. The gene calls are TRBV30 and TRBJ2-7, with 10 bases identical to TRBD1. The CDR3 runs 13 residues. V trimming: 3 bases; J trimming: 5 bases; junction bases outside the gene matches: 4. Per the germline V gene, CDR1 is GTSNPN and CDR2 is SVGIG (reference sequence). Here the CDR3 reads CAWSRDRGDEQYL. The CDR3 DNA follows: TGTGCCTGGAGCCGGGACAGGGGCGACGAGCAGTACCTC.

Many counts were recorded for this clonotype. The chain combines TRBV6-5 with TRBJ2-2; D remains unclear. Trimming removed 0 bases at V and 1 base at J, with 3 bases between. This CDR3 spans 14 amino acids. Germline V lookup: CDR1 MNHEY, CDR2 SVGAGI. The CDR3 bases are TGTGCCAGCAGTTACTCGAAGAACACCGGGGAGCTGTTTTTT. Its protein product is CASSYSKNTGELFF.

This clonotype was picked up many times. The chain's CDR3 is CASSSNMGDGYTF. CDR3 in DNA: TGTGCCAGCAGCTCTAACATGGGAGATGGCTACACCTTC. The chain uses TRBV7-3 and TRBJ1-2; no reliable D call. The CDR3 runs 13 residues. V lost 4 bases and J 6 bases, leaving 12 bases between the germline ends. CDR1 and CDR2 from the germline V gene are SGHTA and FQGTGA. Combining the CDR3 with reference TRBV7-3 and TRBJ1-2 gives the whole variable domain GAGVSQTPSNKVTEKGKYVELRCDPISGHTALYWYRQSLGQGPEFLIYFQGTGAADDSGLPNDRFFAVRPEGSVSTLKIQRTERGDSAVYLCASSSNMGDGYTFGSGTRLTVV.

The chain links TRBV19 to TRBJ1-2; weak D call: TRBD1 (5 bases). The CDR3 has 12 residues. Germline V gene data show CDR1 as LNHDA and CDR2 as SQIVND (reference sequence). V lost 9 bases and J lost 4, with 12 bases in between. CDR3 nucleotide sequence: TGTGCCAGCGCGTACCAGGGCTATGGCTACACCTTC. This codes for CASAYQGYGYTF. The variable domain in full, with the rest retrieved from reference TRBV19 and TRBJ1-2, is DGGITQSPKYLFRKEGQNVTLSCEQNLNHDAMYWYRQDPGQGLRLIYYSQIVNDFQKGDIAEGYSVSREKKESFPLTVTSAQKNPTAFYLCASAYQGYGYTFGSGTRLTVV.

This clonotype was observed at least ten times. This chain connects TRBV5-5 to TRBJ1-3; TRBD1 aligns across 7 bases. In germline, CDR1 is SGHKS, CDR2 YYEKEE (reference sequence). The junction had 6 bases not matched to a gene; V was cut back by 3 bases and J by 0 bases. This CDR3 region has 16 residues. The CDR3 region is CASSSRTGSSGNTIYF. The DNA for the CDR3 is TGTGCCAGCAGCTCACGGACAGGCAGCTCTGGAAACACCATATATTTT. Variable domain in full (rest from reference TRBV5-5 and TRBJ1-3): DAGVTQSPTHLIKTRGQQVTLRCSPISGHKSVSWYQQVLGQGPQFIFQYYEKEERGRGNFPDRFSARQFPNYSSELNVNALLLGDSALYLCASSSRTGSSGNTIYFGEGSWLTVV.

At least ten counts were recorded for this clonotype. The rearrangement uses TRBV11-1 and TRBJ2-7, with TRBD2 identical over 10 bases. CDR3 length equals 17 residues. Losses at the gene ends were 5 bases for V and 7 bases for J; bases not matched to a gene: 17. Germline V gives CDR1 SGHAT, CDR2 FQDESV (reference sequence). The CDR3 sequence is CASSPPYGTSAFGEQYF. The CDR3 region has the DNA TGTGCCAGCAGCCCGCCATACGGGACTAGCGCTTTTGGGGAGCAGTACTTC.

This clonotype has a count of ten or more. This rearrangement joins TRBV7-8 to TRBJ2-5; D gene uncertain. Germline loops: CDR1 SGHVS, CDR2 FQNEAQ. V dropped 3 bases and J dropped 2 bases, with 19 bases sitting between them. The CDR3 extends over 17 amino acids. This CDR3 is CASSLSGPADFQETQYF. CDR3 coding DNA: TGTGCCAGCAGCTTGTCTGGGCCGGCCGATTTTCAAGAGACCCAGTACTTC.

This clonotype was detected ten times or more. The chain joins TRBV5-1 to TRBJ2-5, with 9 bases fitting TRBD2. Trimming at V came to 2 bases and at J to 2 bases, leaving 4 bases not matched to a gene. Germline V lookup: CDR1 SGHRS, CDR2 YFSETQ. The CDR3 spans 15 residues. CDR3 in DNA: TGCGCCAGCAGCTTTGGACTAGCGATACAAGAGACCCAGTACTTC. Protein: CASSFGLAIQETQYF. Drawing the rest from reference TRBV5-1 and TRBJ2-5, the complete variable domain is KAGVTQTPRYLIKTRGQQVTLSCSPISGHRSVSWYQQTPGQGLQFLFEYFSETQRNKGNFPGRFSGRQFSNSRSEMNVSTLELGDSALYLCASSFGLAIQETQYFGPGTRLLVL.

This sequence joins TRBV4-3 and TRBJ2-7; D remains ambiguous. This CDR3 contains 15 residues. V shed 0 bases and J shed 2 bases, with 11 bases lying between them. The V gene's germline CDR1 is LGHNA and CDR2 YSLEER. The CDR3 region has the DNA TGCGCCAGCAGCCAAGAGAGTCGGAACACCTACGAGCAGTACTTC. It specifies CASSQESRNTYEQYF.

In this sample, this clonotype turned up many times. This chain links TRBV29-1 with TRBJ2-5; TRBD2 is a possible D gene (6 bases). V was clipped by 3 bases and J by 2 bases, with 19 bases between them. The CDR3 is 16 residues long. Germline V gene lookup returns CDR1 SQVTM and CDR2 ANQGSEA. DNA of the CDR3: TGCAGCGTTGATGTATATCCTTATGGAGGGCAAGAGACCCAGTACTTC. Protein sequence: CSVDVYPYGGQETQYF.

The J gene is TRBJ1-4, the V gene TRBV4-1; 8 bases are a match to TRBD1. The germline gives CDR1 MGHRA, CDR2 YSYEKL. V shed 1 base, J shed 7 bases, and the junction held 8 bases outside the gene matches. The CDR3 is made up of 16 amino acids. The CDR3 sequence is CASSQVPGQGGEKLFF. Written as DNA, the CDR3 is TGCGCCAGCAGCCAAGTACCAGGACAGGGTGGTGAAAAACTGTTTTTT.

This chain connects TRBV6-1 to TRBJ2-2, with TRBD2 matching 7 bases. Germline lookup yields CDR1 MNHNS and CDR2 SASEGT. CDR3 length: 14 residues. V shed 7 bases, J shed 5 bases, and the junction held 7 bases outside the gene matches. In DNA form, the CDR3 reads TGTGCCAGCAAGCCGTCGGGGGGAACCGGGGAGCTGTTTTTT. It encodes CASKPSGGTGELFF.

The table lists this clonotype with many counts. The CDR3 loop is CASSTPFGVDGYTF. The CDR3 DNA reads as TGTGCCAGTAGTACCCCGTTTGGTGTGGATGGCTACACCTTC. The V call is TRBV19, the J call TRBJ1-2; D not certain. CDR1 and CDR2 from the germline V gene are LNHDA and SQIVND (reference sequence). This CDR3 has 14 residues. V lost 4 bases and J 6 bases, leaving 15 bases between the germline ends.

This clonotype was counted only a few times. The rearrangement joins TRBV7-9 to TRBJ2-5, with 8 bases matching TRBD1. The V segment lost 5 bases and the J segment 1 base; nucleotides outside the gene matches: 9. Germline V gene data show CDR1 as SEHNR and CDR2 as FQNEAQ (reference sequence). There are 16 residues in the CDR3. CDR3: CASSPRQGATQETQYF. Here the CDR3 DNA reads TGTGCCAGCAGCCCCCGCCAGGGGGCAACCCAAGAGACCCAGTACTTC.

This clonotype was picked up many times. The CDR3 loop reads CAISEYGTGSYEQYF. CDR3 nucleotides: TGTGCCATCAGTGAGTATGGGACAGGCTCCTACGAGCAGTACTTC. The chain uses TRBV10-3 and TRBJ2-7; 8 bases line up with TRBD1. Germline V lookup: CDR1 ENHRY, CDR2 SYGVKD. The CDR3 consists of 15 residues. V gave up 1 base and J gave up 0 bases; unmatched junction bases: 2.

This clonotype was picked up many times. This chain joins TRBV20-1 and TRBJ2-7; perhaps D is TRBD1 or TRBD2 (6 bases each). Trimming pared 8 bases from V and 0 bases from J, leaving 11 bases between. Germline V gene data show CDR1 as DFQATT and CDR2 as SNEGSKA (reference sequence). The CDR3 contains 12 residues. The CDR3 sequence is CSLEGDSYEQYF. In DNA, the CDR3 is TGCAGTTTGGAGGGGGACTCCTACGAGCAGTACTTC.